The 15 T cell receptor beta chains listed next were all sequenced from one sample in a study of naive and memory T cell subsets. Two oligonucleotides, mixed equimolar, formed the beta constant-region primer covering TRBC1 and TRBC2. Ligated cDNA was amplified by four rounds of PCR with nested alpha and beta constant-region primers and SP2. From the UMI-ligation and nested PCR reads, TCRdb called clonotypes with MiXCR, one entry per CDR3 protein. The data contain 120,000 or so distinct CDR3 sequences, just over 35% of them seen just once; the ten biggest clones take up 0.9%. Material: central memory CD4+ T cells from blood. The source is a human donor in good health.

The chain carries TRBV28 and TRBJ2-1; 8 bases align to TRBD2. With V trimmed by 5 bases and J by 7 bases, 10 bases remained unmatched. The CDR3 covers 15 residues. Germline V lookup: CDR1 MDHEN, CDR2 SYDVKM. This chain's CDR3 is CASSPLGLVANEQFF. CDR3 sequence (DNA): TGTGCCAGCAGTCCGCTGGGACTAGTAGCGAATGAGCAGTTCTTC.

The chain has TRBV29-1 and TRBJ2-1, with 8 bases fitting TRBD1. V trimming: 7 bases; J trimming: 7 bases; junction bases outside the gene matches: 9. Germline V CDR1 and CDR2: SQVTM, ANQGSEA. This CDR3 has 13 amino acids. CDR3 sequence reads: CSGRTGTRNEQFF. As DNA, the CDR3 is TGCAGCGGACGGACAGGGACGAGAAATGAGCAGTTCTTC.

This clonotype was picked up a small number of times. This sequence joins TRBV6-2 or TRBV6-3 and TRBJ2-3; D is tentatively TRBD1 or TRBD2 (5 bases each). Germline values: CDR1 MNHEY, CDR2 SVGEGT. This CDR3 is built from 17 residues. Trimming removed 6 bases at V and 6 bases at J, with 25 bases between. The CDR3: CASRHPKRGIANDTQYF. The DNA of the CDR3 is TGTGCCAGCAGACACCCCAAAAGGGGAATAGCGAACGATACGCAGTATTTT.

The J gene is TRBJ2-3, the V gene TRBV29-1, with 7 bases lining up with TRBD1. Germline CDR1 is SQVTM and CDR2 is ANQGSEA. The ends lost 7 bases at V and 0 bases at J; junction bases unmatched: 16. The CDR3 totals 17 residues. CDR3 nucleotides: TGCAGCGGAAATACGCCCGGGACAGCCATCAGCACAGATACGCAGTATTTT. Residues: CSGNTPGTAISTDTQYF.

This clonotype was detected only once. This chain uses TRBV20-1 with TRBJ2-3; D remains ambiguous. Per germline, CDR1 DFQATT and CDR2 SNEGSKA (reference sequence). Trimming cost V 0 bases and J 6 bases, with 4 bases left between them. The CDR3 consists of 11 residues. The CDR3, as DNA: TGCAGTGCTAGAGATCGGGATACGCAGTATTTT. Protein product: CSARDRDTQYF.

The V and J genes are TRBV20-1 and TRBJ2-5, with TRBD1 identical over 7 bases. This CDR3 is built from 14 residues. V lost 2 bases to trimming and J lost 5 bases; unmatched junction nucleotides: 8. Germline V lookup: CDR1 DFQATT, CDR2 SNEGSKA (reference sequence). The chain's CDR3 is CSARQTGVGETQYF. CDR3 bases: TGCAGTGCTAGACAAACAGGGGTTGGCGAGACCCAGTACTTC.

The rearrangement uses TRBV29-1 and TRBJ1-4; D possibly corresponds to TRBD1 (5 bases). The V end was cut by 1 base, the J end by 5 bases, with 11 bases between. Germline assignment: CDR1 SQVTM and CDR2 ANQGSEA. The CDR3 contains 14 residues. CDR3 residues: CSVEGSGSNEKLFF. The DNA of the CDR3 is TGCAGCGTTGAAGGTTCAGGGTCAAATGAAAAACTGTTTTTT.

The rearrangement links TRBV7-3 to TRBJ2-3; the D gene is possibly TRBD2 (5 bases). This CDR3 is 15 amino acids long. From germline, CDR1 is SGHTA and CDR2 FQGTGA. V gave up 3 bases and J gave up 1 base, with 11 bases separating them. Here the CDR3 reads CASSLAVSGTDTQYF. CDR3 nucleotide sequence: TGTGCCAGCAGCTTGGCGGTTAGCGGCACAGATACGCAGTATTTT.

The chain joins TRBV5-1 to TRBJ2-7; D possibly corresponds to TRBD2 (6 bases). The CDR3 totals 16 residues. Germline V gene sequence: CDR1 SGHRS, CDR2 YFSETQ. V dropped 4 bases and J dropped 0 bases, with 17 bases sitting between them. CDR3 nucleotides: TGCGCCAGCAGCCACCGAGGAGGGCCGAGCTCCTACGAGCAGTACTTC. As protein: CASSHRGGPSSYEQYF.

This clonotype was detected a few times. The chain links TRBV12-3 or TRBV12-4 to TRBJ2-3; D possibly corresponds to TRBD1 (6 bases). The germline V and J ends were trimmed by 6 bases and 9 bases, with 22 bases remaining between them. The CDR3 runs 15 residues. This chain's CDR3 is CASRPTGSGLVTQYF. In DNA form, the CDR3 reads TGTGCCAGCAGGCCTACAGGGAGCGGATTAGTGACGCAGTATTTT.

This sequence joins TRBV20-1 and TRBJ2-5; 8 bases are a match to TRBD1. After removal of 5 bases from V and 2 bases from J, the junction contained 10 bases not matched to a gene. Germline CDR1 reads DFQATT; CDR2 reads SNEGSKA (reference sequence). The CDR3 runs 15 residues. Here the CDR3 reads CSAAARQGRQETQYF. The CDR3 DNA reads as TGCAGTGCTGCGGCCCGACAGGGGCGACAAGAGACCCAGTACTTC.

This clonotype was picked up a small number of times. The gene calls are TRBV28 and TRBJ2-7, with 9 bases matching TRBD1. The CDR3 is 15 amino acids. V was pared by 5 bases and J by 8 bases, with 13 bases of the junction left unmatched. Germline-derived CDR1 and CDR2 are MDHEN and SYDVKM. CDR3 sequence (DNA): TGTGCCAGCAGTCCACCGGGACAGGGAACTACGAAGCAGTACTTC. This gives the protein CASSPPGQGTTKQYF.

A word on this clonotype: Here the CDR3 omits its conserved ending phenylalanine or tryptophan, so a read error is the likely source. The DNA for the CDR3 is TGCAGTGCTGAAGACAGCGGAAACACCATATATCTT. This encodes CSAEDSGNTIYL. The rearrangement joins TRBV20-1 to TRBJ1-3, with D perhaps TRBD1 (5 bases). Germline V CDR1 and CDR2: DFQATT, SNEGSKA (reference sequence). The CDR3 is 12 amino acids. V lost 5 bases to trimming and J lost 4 bases, with 9 bases between them.

This clonotype was observed a handful of times. The chain joins TRBV10-3 to TRBJ2-7, with a possible D match to TRBD2 (6 bases). CDR1 is ENHRY, CDR2 SYGVKD, per germline. V was pared by 2 bases and J by 2 bases, with 10 bases between. CDR3 size: 14 residues. Written as DNA, the CDR3 is TGTGCCATCAGTGAGGATAGCGGAACCTACGAGCAGTACTTC. Translated: CAISEDSGTYEQYF.

The gene calls are TRBV7-9 and TRBJ2-3; the D gene is possibly TRBD1 (6 bases). The CDR3 is made up of 16 amino acids. V lost 4 bases and J lost 2, with 16 bases in between. From germline, CDR1 is SEHNR and CDR2 FQNEAQ (reference sequence). The CDR3 DNA reads as TGTGCCAGCAGCTCTTCTCGGGACACTTTCACAGATACGCAGTATTTT. This translates into CASSSSRDTFTDTQYF.